The 25 T cell receptor beta chains below come from one sample, sequenced in a study of blood T cell repertoires in COVID-19. The protocol was immunoSEQ multiplex PCR, while the TCRdb copy is restricted to in-frame clones and leaves out a portion. The sample consists of roughly 140,000 clones, 88% of them appearing once. Sample: peripheral blood. The receptor set was obtained from a man aged 45-60 years with active or convalescent COVID-19.

This clone was picked up one time. The V and J genes are TRBV28 and TRBJ1-1; D uncertain. Germline CDR1 reads MDHEN; CDR2 reads SYDVKM. With 4 bases removed from V and 0 bases from J, the gap between germline ends came to 15 bases. This CDR3 is 16 amino acids long. CDR3: CASSSSQAVMNTEAFF. CDR3 DNA: TGTGCCAGCAGTTCCTCCCAGGCAGTTATGAACACTGAAGCTTTCTTT.

The chain has TRBV19 and TRBJ1-5; a weak D match, TRBD1 (6 bases). The CDR3 loop spans 18 amino acids. Germline V CDR1 and CDR2: LNHDA, SQIVND (reference sequence). The V end lost 1 base, the J end lost 0 bases, and 16 bases lay between the germline ends. The chain's CDR3 is CASSIGSITGLSNQPQHF. The CDR3 DNA sequence: TGTGCCAGTAGTATAGGATCCATTACAGGGCTTAGCAATCAGCCCCAGCATTTT.

The V call is TRBV4-1, the J call TRBJ2-1; possibly TRBD2 for D (5 bases). The CDR3 length is 15 residues. V lost 4 bases and J 8 bases, leaving 18 bases between the germline ends. From germline, CDR1 is MGHRA and CDR2 YSYEKL. CDR3 amino acids: CASSLGGRGGDEQFF. The CDR3 region has the DNA TGCGCCAGCAGCCTTGGAGGCCGGGGTGGGGATGAGCAGTTCTTC.

The V call is TRBV27, the J call TRBJ2-3; 8 nucleotides match TRBD1. Looked up from germline, CDR1 is MNHEY and CDR2 is SMNVEV (reference sequence). The CDR3 has 16 residues. V shed 5 bases, J shed 4 bases, and the junction held 11 bases outside the gene matches. The CDR3 DNA is TGTGCCAGCAGTGCGTACAGGGGGTCTCCCCCAGATACGCAGTATTTT. This codes for CASSAYRGSPPDTQYF.

The rearrangement links TRBV2 to TRBJ1-1; weak D call: TRBD1 (5 bases). The CDR3 sequence is 14 residues long. V lost 4 bases and J 1 base, leaving 10 bases between the germline ends. Germline CDR1 is SNHLY and CDR2 is FYNNEI. CDR3 sequence reads: CASSVRGSNTEAFF. The CDR3 DNA follows: TGTGCCAGCAGTGTTCGGGGGTCGAACACTGAAGCTTTCTTT.

This chain links TRBV20-1 with TRBJ1-1; D is unresolved. CDR3 length equals 11 residues. V was trimmed by 4 bases and J by 0 bases, leaving 3 bases between them. Germline loops: CDR1 DFQATT, CDR2 SNEGSKA (reference sequence). CDR3 in amino acids: CSAKLNTEAFF. CDR3 sequence (DNA): TGCAGTGCTAAGCTGAACACTGAAGCTTTCTTT.

This clone was seen only a few times. This chain connects TRBV11-2 to TRBJ2-3; no definite D call. The germline V gene encodes CDR1 SGHAT and CDR2 FQNNGV. The length of the CDR3 is 15 residues. V lost 0 bases to trimming and J lost 3 bases, with 10 bases between them. The CDR3 region has the DNA TGTGCCAGCAGCTTAGAACCAGGTTCGACAGATACGCAGTATTTT. Amino acids: CASSLEPGSTDTQYF.

This chain joins TRBV19 and TRBJ2-7, with 9 bases that match TRBD2. Looked up from germline, CDR1 is LNHDA and CDR2 is SQIVND (reference sequence). V lost 1 base, J lost 6 bases, and 10 bases stayed unmatched. This CDR3 spans 16 amino acids. In DNA form, the CDR3 reads TGTGCCAGTAGTATAGGAGTAGCGGGAGTGGTACGCGAGCAGTACTTC. Its protein product is CASSIGVAGVVREQYF.

V is TRBV30 and J is TRBJ2-7; no definite D call. The CDR3 extends over 15 amino acids. V was shortened by 0 bases and J by 3 bases, with 15 bases between the two germline ends. Germline values: CDR1 GTSNPN, CDR2 SVGIG (reference sequence). CDR3 nucleotide sequence: TGTGCCTGGAGTGTACCCAGTCAGGCTCTCTACGAGCAGTACTTC. It is translated as CAWSVPSQALYEQYF.

This clone has just one count. The chain couples TRBV7-9 to TRBJ2-7; 8 nucleotides agree with TRBD2. CDR1 is SEHNR, CDR2 FQNEAQ, per germline (reference sequence). V was pared by 8 bases and J by 1 base, with 1 base of the junction left unmatched. The CDR3 runs 12 residues. The CDR3 sequence is CASGGRSYEQYF. In DNA form, the CDR3 reads TGTGCCAGCGGCGGGAGGTCCTACGAGCAGTACTTC.

The J gene is TRBJ2-1, the V gene TRBV21-1; the DNA was not used to check the table's D call, TRBD2. TRBV21-1 is a pseudogene segment. The CDR3 has 15 amino acids. The CDR3, as DNA: TGTGCCAGCAGATTAGCGGTACAGCCTGGCAATGAGCAGTTCTTC. Its protein product is CASRLAVQPGNEQFF.

The chain joins TRBV29-1 to TRBJ2-3; D may be TRBD2 (6 bases). CDR1 and CDR2 (germline): SQVTM, ANQGSEA. The CDR3 covers 13 residues. V was clipped by 7 bases and J by 4 bases, with 15 bases between them. The CDR3 nucleotides read TGCAGCGCCGGGACTGGAAGGTCAGATACGCAGTATTTT. Translation gives CSAGTGRSDTQYF.

This rearrangement joins TRBV9 to TRBJ2-2; a possible D gene is TRBD1 (6 bases). This CDR3 region has 16 residues. Germline V lookup: CDR1 SGDLS, CDR2 YYNGEE. Trimming pared 3 bases from V and 6 bases from J, leaving 18 bases between. CDR3 protein: CASSAKRTVFSGELFF. CDR3 coding DNA: TGTGCCAGCAGCGCCAAGCGGACAGTTTTCTCCGGGGAGCTGTTTTTT.

The V and J genes are TRBV5-3 and TRBJ2-2, with a possible D match to TRBD1 (7 bases). TRBV5-3 is an ORF, and what it does is uncertain. This CDR3 is built from 17 residues. Trimming removed 1 base from V and 0 bases from J, with 13 bases in between. CDR3 coding DNA: TGTGCCAGAAGCTTGACAGGGGACTCTACGAACACCGGGGAGCTGTTTTTT. Its translation: CARSLTGDSTNTGELFF.

The rearrangement links TRBV7-9 to TRBJ2-3, with D unclear. Trimming cost V 5 bases and J 1 base, with 16 bases left between them. Germline CDR1 is SEHNR and CDR2 is FQNEAQ (reference sequence). The CDR3 contains 16 residues. The CDR3 spells CASSPPGARGTDTQYF. CDR3 nucleotide sequence: TGTGCCAGCAGCCCGCCCGGTGCCCGCGGCACAGATACGCAGTATTTT. Filled out from reference TRBV7-9 and TRBJ2-3, the complete variable domain reads DTGVSQNPRHKITKRGQNVTFRCDPISEHNRLYWYRQTLGQGPEFLTYFQNEAQLEKSRLLSDRFSAERPKGSFSTLEIQRTEQGDSAMYLCASSPPGARGTDTQYFGPGTRLTVL.

The sample holds one count of this clone. The V and J genes are TRBV28 and TRBJ2-1; 10 bases align to TRBD2. Germline CDR1 is MDHEN and CDR2 is SYDVKM. The length of the CDR3 is 15 residues. Germline trimming cut 6 bases from V and 8 bases from J; bases unmatched to any gene: 10. The CDR3 bases are TGTGCCAGCAGCGACACTAGCGGGGCAAGGTATGAGCAGTTCTTC. It yields the protein CASSDTSGARYEQFF.

The chain is built from TRBV7-2 and TRBJ1-1; a weak D match, TRBD1 (6 bases). V gave up 0 bases and J gave up 5 bases, with 16 bases separating them. The CDR3 has 16 residues. CDR1 is SGHTA and CDR2 is FQGNSA in the germline V gene. In nucleotides, the CDR3 is TGTGCCAGCAGCTTAGCTCATAACAGGGTTCGGACTGAAGCTTTCTTT. This codes for CASSLAHNRVRTEAFF. Together with reference TRBV7-2 and TRBJ1-1, the CDR3 gives the full variable domain: GAGVSQSPSNKVTEKGKDVELRCDPISGHTALYWYRQSLGQGLEFLIYFQGNSAPDKSGLPSDRFSAERTGGSVSTLTIQRTQQEDSAVYLCASSLAHNRVRTEAFFGQGTRLTVV.

The rearrangement links TRBV9 to TRBJ1-1; the D is unclear. The germline V gene has CDR1 SGDLS and CDR2 YYNGEE. Trimming shortened V by 0 bases and J by 0 bases, and 9 bases separated the two germline ends. CDR3 length: 15 residues. The CDR3 coding sequence is TGTGCCAGCAGCGTAGGAGGGCACCTGAACACTGAAGCTTTCTTT. Its protein product is CASSVGGHLNTEAFF.

V gene TRBV10-3 combines with J gene TRBJ1-1; D unresolved. In germline, CDR1 is ENHRY, CDR2 SYGVKD. The CDR3 has 12 residues. Trimming removed 6 bases from V and 4 bases from J, with 9 bases in between. The CDR3 DNA sequence: TGTGCCATCAGGGAGGTGAGCACTGAAGCTTTCTTT. Its protein product is CAIREVSTEAFF.

Written as DNA, the CDR3 is TGTGCCATCAGTCGGGGGATGGACCACAATGAGCAGTTCTTC. This codes for CAISRGMDHNEQFF. The chain is built from TRBV10-3 and TRBJ2-1; tentatively, D is TRBD2 (6 bases). The CDR3 is 14 amino acids. The germline V gene has CDR1 ENHRY and CDR2 SYGVKD. Trimming shortened V by 5 bases and J by 5 bases, and 13 bases separated the two germline ends.

This clone appeared a few times. The chain uses TRBV7-9 and TRBJ2-7; 9 bases are a match to TRBD1. The CDR3 spans 14 residues. Trimming at V came to 1 base and at J to 3 bases, leaving 1 base not matched to a gene. From germline, CDR1 is SEHNR and CDR2 FQNEAQ (reference sequence). The CDR3 sequence: CASSLGGQGYEQYF. The CDR3 nucleotides read TGTGCCAGCAGCTTAGGGGGACAGGGCTACGAGCAGTACTTC.

This clone was seen a handful of times. This chain connects TRBV24-1 to TRBJ1-5; TRBD1 matches at 12 bases. CDR1 and CDR2 from the germline V gene are KGHDR and SFDVKD. This CDR3 has 17 residues. The V gene end was trimmed by 4 bases and the J gene end by 2 bases; junction bases not matched to a gene: 5. CDR3 nucleotides: TGTGCCACCAGTGACGGGACAGGGGGCGGACGCAATCAGCCCCAGCATTTT. Its translation is CATSDGTGGGRNQPQHF.

The chain has TRBV19 and TRBJ2-1; TRBD1 might be the D (6 bases). Germline CDR1 LNHDA, CDR2 SQIVND (reference sequence). The CDR3 sequence is 17 residues long. The V and J ends lost 3 bases and 4 bases respectively, with 19 bases between them. CDR3 sequence: CASSIKSTGTLYNEQFF. Here the CDR3 DNA reads TGTGCCAGTAGTATCAAATCCACCGGGACACTATACAATGAGCAGTTCTTC.

CDR3: CAWTTAYEQYF. The CDR3 coding sequence is TGTGCCTGGACGACAGCCTACGAGCAGTACTTC. The chain combines TRBV30 with TRBJ2-7, with D perhaps TRBD1 (5 bases). V was clipped by 4 bases and J by 2 bases, with 6 bases between them. The CDR3 covers 11 residues. CDR1 is GTSNPN and CDR2 is SVGIG in the germline V gene (reference sequence). The whole variable domain, filled in from reference TRBV30 and TRBJ2-7, reads SQTIHQWPATLVQPVGSPLSLECTVEGTSNPNLYWYRQAAGRGLQLLFYSVGIGQISSEVPQNLSASRPQDRQFILSSKKLLLSDSGFYLCAWTTAYEQYFGPGTRLTVT.

The chain recombines TRBV12-3 or TRBV12-4 with TRBJ1-5, with D unclear. V dropped 5 bases and J dropped 5 bases, with 10 bases sitting between them. The CDR3 extends over 13 amino acids. Written as DNA, the CDR3 is TGTGCCAGCAGTCCTATGAGTGATCAGCCCCAGCATTTT. Its protein is CASSPMSDQPQHF.